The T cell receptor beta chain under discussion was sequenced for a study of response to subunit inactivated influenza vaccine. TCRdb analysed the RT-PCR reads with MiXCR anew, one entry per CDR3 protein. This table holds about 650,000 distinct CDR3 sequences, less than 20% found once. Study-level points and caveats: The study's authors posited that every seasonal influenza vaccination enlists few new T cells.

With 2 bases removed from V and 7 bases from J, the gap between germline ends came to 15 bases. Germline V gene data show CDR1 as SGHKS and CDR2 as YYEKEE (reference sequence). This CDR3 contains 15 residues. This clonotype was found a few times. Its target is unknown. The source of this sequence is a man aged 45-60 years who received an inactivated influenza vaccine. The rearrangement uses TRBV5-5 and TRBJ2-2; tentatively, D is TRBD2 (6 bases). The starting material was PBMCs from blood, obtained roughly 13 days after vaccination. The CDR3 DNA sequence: TGTGCCAGCAGCTTTGGAGGGGCAATCAACGGGGAGCTGTTTTTT. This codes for CASSFGGAINGELFF.